What follows is one T cell receptor (beta chain) and its context. Its antigen remains unidentified. The data belong to a study of cytomegalovirus exposure and HLA in healthy donors. Study observations and caveats: Certain sequence variants were highly shared and formed a cluster, and this cluster was likely a sequencing artifact. TCR sequences were mostly rare, though some public TCRs occurred in many donors. The study assumed roughly uniform donor sequencing depth for presence/absence analyses. CMV serostatus was the sole immune exposure data available.

The PCR used 60 Vbeta and 13 Jbeta primers. This table comes from immunoSEQ multiplex PCR, and its TCRdb copy is limited to in-frame clones, with some not included. The sample lists 200,000 to 250,000 clones, roughly 68% occurring once. This sequence originates from a man in his forties in good health and CMV-seropositive. Sequencing was performed on PBMCs.

The CDR3 protein is CASSLWDTSGLDTEAFF. CDR3 DNA sequence: TGTGCCAGCAGCTTGTGGGATACCAGCGGGTTGGACACTGAAGCTTTCTTT. This chain uses TRBV5-5 with TRBJ1-1; D is uncertain. V lost 1 base and J 3 bases, leaving 19 bases between the germline ends. Germline CDR1 SGHKS, CDR2 YYEKEE (reference sequence). This CDR3 comprises 17 residues.